The 15 T cell receptor beta chains given below trace back to one sample, sequenced in a study of yellow fever vaccine responses in identical twins. TCRdb reanalysed the RT-PCR reads using MiXCR and keeps one entry per CDR3 protein. The sample holds several thousand distinct CDR3 sequences, approximately 81% seen once. The sample was T cells from blood (PBMCs), unsorted or a sorted subset (not recorded which), taken before or after yellow fever vaccination (not recorded which). These receptor sequences come from a woman younger than 35 who received the yellow fever vaccine.

The rearrangement links TRBV10-2 to TRBJ2-1; 9 bases agree with TRBD2. The CDR3 contains 13 residues. The V gene's germline CDR1 is WSHSY and CDR2 SAAADI. Trimming removed 6 bases from V and 8 bases from J; junction bases left unmatched: 5. The CDR3 bases are TGCGCCAGCAGGGGGACTAGCCCCCATGAGCAGTTCTTC. Amino acid sequence: CASRGTSPHEQFF.

V usage is TRBV28 and J usage is TRBJ2-7, with 11 nucleotides matching TRBD2. The V gene end was trimmed by 5 bases and the J gene end by 4 bases; junction bases not matched to a gene: 7. This CDR3 is 15 amino acids long. Germline loops: CDR1 MDHEN, CDR2 SYDVKM. CDR3 in DNA: TGTGCCAGCAGTGGTAGCGGGGGGGCTTCGTACGAGCAGTACTTC. Residues: CASSGSGGASYEQYF.

CDR3 protein: CASSDTFSNTEAFF. The CDR3 DNA reads as TGTGCCAGCAGTGACACATTTTCGAACACTGAAGCTTTCTTT. V is TRBV2 and J is TRBJ1-1; no firm D call. This CDR3 has 14 residues. The V end was cut by 3 bases, the J end by 1 base, with 9 bases between. Looked up from germline, CDR1 is SNHLY and CDR2 is FYNNEI.

This chain connects TRBV7-2 to TRBJ2-3; the D is unclear. V gave up 4 bases and J gave up 6 bases, with 11 bases separating them. The CDR3 runs to 13 residues. The V gene's germline CDR1 is SGHTA and CDR2 FQGNSA. This CDR3 is CASSSARTDTQYF. The CDR3 nucleotides read TGTGCCAGCAGCTCCGCAAGAACGGATACGCAGTATTTT.

This chain joins TRBV20-1 and TRBJ2-3; D is perhaps TRBD1 (6 bases). Trimming took off 0 bases at V and 4 bases at J, with 14 bases between the two ends. This CDR3 has 15 residues. Germline assignment: CDR1 DFQATT and CDR2 SNEGSKA (reference sequence). The CDR3 sequence is CSARDPGHQPDTQYF. DNA for the CDR3: TGCAGTGCTAGAGATCCGGGACATCAGCCAGATACGCAGTATTTT.

V usage is TRBV4-3 and J usage is TRBJ2-7; D gene unclear. V was trimmed by 0 bases and J by 4 bases, leaving 16 bases between them. Germline V gives CDR1 LGHNA, CDR2 YSLEER. This CDR3 is built from 16 residues. The CDR3 reads CASSQDMAVQFYEQYF. The CDR3 DNA reads as TGCGCCAGCAGCCAAGATATGGCGGTCCAATTTTACGAGCAGTACTTC.

The V call is TRBV30, the J call TRBJ1-2; D possibly corresponds to TRBD1 (5 bases). There are 15 residues in the CDR3. V lost 7 bases and J 5 bases, leaving 23 bases between the germline ends. CDR1 is GTSNPN, CDR2 SVGIG, per germline (reference sequence). Here the CDR3 reads CASDGAGPHDYGYTF. The CDR3 DNA sequence: TGTGCCTCAGACGGAGCAGGGCCTCACGATTATGGCTACACCTTC.

J is TRBJ2-7 and V is TRBV23-1; D might be TRBD1 or TRBD2, each matching 5 bases. TRBV23-1 counts as an open reading frame of uncertain function. This CDR3 comprises 18 residues. Trimming removed 1 base at V and 2 bases at J, with 21 bases between. The CDR3 nucleotides are TGCGCCAGCAGTCAATTGGGTACCCCGGGACGGGTAACCTACGAGCAGTACTTC. It codes for CASSQLGTPGRVTYEQYF.

The chain uses TRBV20-1 and TRBJ2-1; the D is unclear. V gave up 0 bases and J gave up 9 bases, with 12 bases separating them. The CDR3 has 13 amino acids. CDR1 and CDR2 (germline): DFQATT, SNEGSKA (reference sequence). CDR3 nucleotide sequence: TGCAGTGCTAGAGAGCCGGGCAGGAGTGAGCAGTTCTTC. Its translation is CSAREPGRSEQFF.

This chain links TRBV5-1 with TRBJ2-1, with TRBD1 matching over 8 bases. Germline V gives CDR1 SGHRS, CDR2 YFSETQ. With V trimmed by 3 bases and J by 0 bases, 2 bases remained unmatched. This CDR3 region has 15 residues. The CDR3 nucleotides read TGCGCCAGCAGCTGGGGACAGGTCTCCTACAATGAGCAGTTCTTC. Protein sequence: CASSWGQVSYNEQFF.

The chain carries TRBV18 and TRBJ2-3; no clear D. V shed 3 bases and J shed 0 bases, with 1 base lying between them. CDR1 is KGHSH, CDR2 LQKENI, per germline. The CDR3 covers 12 residues. The CDR3 nucleotides read TGTGCCAGCTCACCCAGCACAGATACGCAGTATTTT. Amino acid sequence: CASSPSTDTQYF.

V is TRBV5-1 and J is TRBJ2-7; TRBD1 agrees at 8 bases. This CDR3 is 14 amino acids long. The germline CDR1 and CDR2 sequences are SGHRS and YFSETQ. V shed 7 bases, J shed 6 bases, and the junction held 12 bases outside the gene matches. The CDR3 protein is CASRPTGEVREQYF. CDR3 DNA: TGCGCCAGCCGCCCGACAGGGGAGGTTCGCGAGCAGTACTTC.

The chain joins TRBV29-1 to TRBJ2-7, with 8 nucleotides matching TRBD2. Looked up from germline, CDR1 is SQVTM and CDR2 is ANQGSEA. The CDR3 length is 14 residues. V shed 6 bases and J 3 bases; nucleotides not matched to a gene: 10. CDR3 loop: CSVRGGLEDYEQYF. CDR3 DNA sequence: TGCAGCGTCCGCGGGGGACTAGAAGACTACGAGCAGTACTTC.

The gene calls are TRBV4-1 and TRBJ1-1; 7 bases are a match to TRBD1. The V segment lost 0 bases and the J segment 7 bases; nucleotides outside the gene matches: 5. Germline V lookup: CDR1 MGHRA, CDR2 YSYEKL. The CDR3 runs 14 residues. CDR3 amino acids: CASSQENRGIEAFF. The DNA for the CDR3 is TGCGCCAGCAGCCAAGAAAACAGGGGAATTGAAGCTTTCTTT.

The chain recombines TRBV3-1 with TRBJ1-5; D is perhaps TRBD1 (5 bases). The germline V and J ends were trimmed by 4 bases and 2 bases, with 12 bases remaining between them. CDR1 is LGHDT and CDR2 is YNNKEL in the germline V gene (reference sequence). This CDR3 has 15 residues. The CDR3 spells CASSPLGGGNQPQHF. In nucleotides, the CDR3 is TGTGCCAGCAGCCCCCTTGGAGGGGGCAATCAGCCCCAGCATTTT.